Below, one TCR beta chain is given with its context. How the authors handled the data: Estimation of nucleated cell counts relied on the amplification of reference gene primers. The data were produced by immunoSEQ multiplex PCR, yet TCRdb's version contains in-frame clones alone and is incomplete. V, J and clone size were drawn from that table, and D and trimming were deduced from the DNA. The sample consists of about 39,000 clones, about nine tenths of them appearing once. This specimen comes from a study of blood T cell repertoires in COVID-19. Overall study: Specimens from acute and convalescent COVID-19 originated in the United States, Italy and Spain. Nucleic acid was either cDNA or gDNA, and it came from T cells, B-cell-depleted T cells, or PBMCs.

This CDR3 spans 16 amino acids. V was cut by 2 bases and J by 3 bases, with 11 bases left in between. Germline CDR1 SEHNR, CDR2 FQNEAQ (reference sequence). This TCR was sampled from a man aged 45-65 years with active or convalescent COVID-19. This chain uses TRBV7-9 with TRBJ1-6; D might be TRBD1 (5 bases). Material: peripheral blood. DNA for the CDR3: TGTGCCAGCAGCTTAACTGCGACAGACTATAATTCACCCCTCCACTTT. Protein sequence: CASSLTATDYNSPLHF.